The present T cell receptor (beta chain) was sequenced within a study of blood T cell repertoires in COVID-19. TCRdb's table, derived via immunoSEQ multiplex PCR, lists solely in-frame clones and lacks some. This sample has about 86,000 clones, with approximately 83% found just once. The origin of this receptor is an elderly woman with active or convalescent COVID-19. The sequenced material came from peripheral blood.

The DNA of the CDR3 is TGTGCCAGCAGCCATAGCGGGGTACTTCTTACGCAGTATTTT. It specifies CASSHSGVLLTQYF. The J gene is TRBJ2-3, the V gene TRBV5-6, with 8 bases identical to TRBD2. From germline, CDR1 is SGHDT and CDR2 YYEEEE. The CDR3 sequence is 14 residues long. V shed 4 bases, J shed 8 bases, and the junction held 9 bases outside the gene matches.